The entry that follows covers one T cell receptor (beta chain) sequence. This clonotype was seen only a few times. There is no known antigen for this receptor. There are no base qualities to consult, and no much larger clone falls within one base. These data come from a study of human T cells and chemical hapten exposure listed by TCRdb under 2021. The study in broad terms: For sensitization, 2% DPC in acetone was applied to a 2 cm by 2 cm area of upper inner arm skin. Libraries were pooled for sequencing, and variation in per-sample TCR yields was attributed mainly to small differences in library volumes within the pool. Most of the patients in the cohort were female, and the cohort covered alopecia areata with under or over 50% scalp involvement, alopecia totalis and alopecia universalis. Patient blood was sampled pre-sensitization (week 0) and at 2, 6 and about 24 weeks after DPC sensitization. Weekly therapeutic DPC doses were additionally applied to the scalp of patients throughout the approximately 25-week study period. Peripheral blood TCR repertoire changes were tracked in vivo in alopecia patients during primary and secondary sensitization to the hapten diphenylcyclopropenone (DPC). Patch testing on the upper back used Finn chambers containing 0.01% DPC, with scoring done after 6 days according to International Contact Dermatitis Research Group standards. Nearly 30 alopecia patients provided blood for TCR sequencing at one to four time points (pre-sensitization, 2, 6 and 24 weeks). Overall study results and their limits: Expanded TCRs formed significantly more large CDR3 similarity clusters than pre-sensitization or healthy control sets, consistent with antigen-driven responses. No change with DPC sensitization was found in the number of TCRs above 1 in 1000 frequency, and no evidence of global repertoire structure alterations was found. Repeated subsampling changed both the strength of the expansion versus patch-test correlation and the threshold at which the correlation became significant. Alopecia, a presumed autoimmune disease, was present in all patients, so the immune response of the patients might differ from that of healthy individuals. The number of PT1 expanded TCRs positively correlated with patch test score, significant at thresholds 8, 16 and 32 but not 4.

Libraries were prepared through RACE. Reads for this sample came from a NextSeq 500. Library preparation attached unique molecular identifiers to individual cDNA molecules for quantitative, reproducible TCR counting. From each blood RNA sample, both TCR alpha and TCR beta chains were sequenced. The original pipeline was this. Samples had a median of roughly 91,000 TCRs, with a range from about 23,224 to 750,000. The Decombinator software suite was used to annotate the V, J and CDR3 of the TCR reads. For PS versus PT1 abundance plots, all samples were subsampled to the same number of TCRs (28,000). Expanded TCRs were defined as absent before sensitization and observed at least eight times at the 2-week time point. Using fastp at Q25 and MiXCR, TCRdb reprocessed the public reads and kept productive beta chains. Rows with one shared CDR3 protein collapse into an entry with the most common genes and DNA. The V and J calls follow TCRdb's processing rather than the paper's. The table for this sample lists roughly 360,000 distinct CDR3 sequences; approximately 4.4% of them were counted only once. The leading ten clones occupy under 3% of the sample.

Including cysteine and phenylalanine, the CDR3 has 12 amino acids. This entry keeps only the CDR3 DNA: 36 bases, framed from base 1. The V and J ends are trimmed by 2 bases and 9 bases, leaving 8 bases between them. From a lookup of the germline V gene, CDR1 and CDR2 are MDHEN and SYDVKM. The sample's time point label is to be understood as: patch test 1, 2 weeks after DPC sensitization. What the treatment or condition label conveys for this sample: therapeutic diphenylcyclopropenone sensitization with weekly scalp DPC. At each patch-test visit, blood was drawn before the patch test was applied. Patients were considered eligible if aged 18 to 70, diagnosed with alopecia and deemed suitable for DPC therapy, and patients were excluded if pregnant. Total RNA was extracted from unfractionated whole blood that had been collected in Tempus Blood RNA tubes.

The sequences come from whole blood, collected in connection with sensitization to the hapten diphenylcyclopropenone (DPC). The rearrangement combines TRBV28 with TRBJ1-5; tentative D gene TRBD1, with 6 bases matching. This TCR came from a woman between 45 and 65 years old with alopecia areata. Some clones in this sample may be carry-over from other donors' samples. In nucleotides, the sequence is TGTGCCAGCAGTTTACCCAGGGGGCCCCAGCATTTT. It translates to CASSLPRGPQHF. The CDR3 plus the reference TRBV28 and TRBJ1-5 genes for the other parts give the full variable domain: DVKVTQSSRYLVKRTGEKVFLECVQDMDHENMFWYRQDPGLGLRLIYFSYDVKMKEKGDIPEGYSVSREKKERFSLILESASTNQTSMYLCASSLPRGPQHFGDGTRLSIL.